This note documents a single TCR beta chain sequence. RNA transcripts were the template for amplifying TCR beta CDR3 regions. First-round RT-PCR of the TCR CDR3 relied on the HTBI primer set. Via MiXCR, TCRdb re-called the multiplex PCR reads, giving one row per CDR3 protein. The table lists about 410,000 distinct CDR3 sequences, about 14% of them singletons. The data are from a study of T cells in Graves' hyperthyroidism and ophthalmopathy. The CDR3 contains 16 residues. CDR1 GTSNPN and CDR2 SVGIG come from the germline V gene (reference sequence). The ends were cut back, 4 bases at V and 3 bases at J, with 18 bases in the middle.

The source of this sequence is a man aged 18 to 29 with Graves' ophthalmopathy. V usage is TRBV30 and J usage is TRBJ2-2, with a tentative D call TRBD2 (6 bases). The sequenced sample consisted of blood. The CDR3 region has the DNA TGTGCCTGGAATTCTGGGGGGAGGTCGGACACCGGGGAGCTGTTTTTT. It encodes CAWNSGGRSDTGELFF.